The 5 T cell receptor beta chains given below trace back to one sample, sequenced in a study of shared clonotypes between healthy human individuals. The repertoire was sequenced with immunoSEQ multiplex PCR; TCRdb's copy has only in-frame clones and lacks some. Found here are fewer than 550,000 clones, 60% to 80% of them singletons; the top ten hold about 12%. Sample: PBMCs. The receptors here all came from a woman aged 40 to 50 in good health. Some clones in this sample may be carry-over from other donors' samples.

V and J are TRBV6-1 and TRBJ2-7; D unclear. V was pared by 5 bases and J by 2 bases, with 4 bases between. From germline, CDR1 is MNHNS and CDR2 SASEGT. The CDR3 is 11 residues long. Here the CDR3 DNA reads TGTGCCAGCAGTTATACCTACGAGCAGTACTTC. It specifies CASSYTYEQYF.

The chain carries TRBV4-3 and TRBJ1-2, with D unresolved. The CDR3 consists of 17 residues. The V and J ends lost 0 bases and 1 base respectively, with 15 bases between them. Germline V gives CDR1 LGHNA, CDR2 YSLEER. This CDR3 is CASSQDPGSHNNYGYTF. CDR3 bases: TGCGCCAGCAGCCAAGATCCAGGCAGCCACAATAACTATGGCTACACCTTC.

Here the CDR3 DNA reads TGTGCCTGGAGTCACCGAATGGGAGGGCCCACCGGGGAGCTGTTTTTT. This encodes CAWSHRMGGPTGELFF. The V call is TRBV30, the J call TRBJ2-2; 7 bases agree with TRBD2. Trimming at V came to 2 bases and at J to 4 bases, leaving 10 bases not matched to a gene. The CDR3 sequence is 16 residues long. Per germline, CDR1 GTSNPN and CDR2 SVGIG (reference sequence). Based on the CDR3 plus reference TRBV30 and TRBJ2-2, the full variable domain is SQTIHQWPATLVQPVGSPLSLECTVEGTSNPNLYWYRQAAGRGLQLLFYSVGIGQISSEVPQNLSASRPQDRQFILSSKKLLLSDSGFYLCAWSHRMGGPTGELFFGEGSRLTVL.

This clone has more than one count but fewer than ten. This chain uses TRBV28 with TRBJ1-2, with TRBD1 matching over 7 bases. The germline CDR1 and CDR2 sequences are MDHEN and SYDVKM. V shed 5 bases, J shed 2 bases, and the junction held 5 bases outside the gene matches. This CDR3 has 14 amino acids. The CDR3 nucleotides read TGTGCCAGCAGTCTACAGGGGCCCAACTATGGCTACACCTTC. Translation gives CASSLQGPNYGYTF.

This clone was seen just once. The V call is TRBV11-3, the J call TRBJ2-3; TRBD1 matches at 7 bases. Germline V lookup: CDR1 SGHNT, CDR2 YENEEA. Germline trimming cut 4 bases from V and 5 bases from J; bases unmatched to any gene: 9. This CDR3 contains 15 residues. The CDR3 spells CASSSGTASGDTQYF. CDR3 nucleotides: TGTGCCAGCAGCTCAGGGACAGCATCTGGAGATACGCAGTATTTT.